The 26 T cell receptor beta chains below all came from one sample that was sequenced in a study of beta chain features in type 1 diabetes. Study-wide results and caveats: Researchers report that Type 1 diabetes patients had moderately but significantly shorter TCRB CDR3s across all four CD4+ subsets.

Sequencing targeted expressed TCRB transcripts, as all isolated RNA had been reverse transcribed. Here immunoSEQ multiplex PCR was the method, and the copy in TCRdb shows in-frame clones only, minus some. The profile covers 150,000 to 200,000 clones, with 9% appearing a single time and about 0.65% taken by the ten largest. No antigen is known for these receptors. Sequenced: central memory CD4+ T cells from blood. These receptors were obtained from a woman under 40 with type 1 diabetes.

The V and J genes are TRBV29-1 and TRBJ2-2; possibly TRBD1 for D (5 bases). V lost 6 bases and J lost 1, with 12 bases in between. This CDR3 comprises 14 residues. Germline CDR1 SQVTM, CDR2 ANQGSEA. The CDR3 coding sequence is TGCAGCGTAGAAAGACAGATGAACACCGGGGAGCTGTTTTTT. Amino acids: CSVERQMNTGELFF.

This chain links TRBV19 with TRBJ2-2; D not resolved. Germline lookup yields CDR1 LNHDA and CDR2 SQIVND (reference sequence). The V gene lost 5 bases and the J gene lost 7 bases, with 8 bases spanning the gap. The CDR3 extends over 12 amino acids. Here the CDR3 reads CASSQDSGELFF. CDR3 in DNA: TGTGCCAGTAGTCAAGATAGCGGGGAGCTGTTTTTT.

V gene TRBV6-9 combines with J gene TRBJ2-1; no clear D gene. This CDR3 region has 14 residues. The germline V and J ends were trimmed by 6 bases and 5 bases, with 14 bases remaining between them. Germline assignment: CDR1 MNHGY and CDR2 SVAAGI. The CDR3 spells CASRPRPWDNEQFF. DNA of the CDR3: TGTGCCAGCAGGCCCAGGCCATGGGACAATGAGCAGTTCTTC.

This rearrangement joins TRBV28 to TRBJ2-7; TRBD2 aligns across 14 bases. This CDR3 has 15 residues. CDR1 is MDHEN, CDR2 SYDVKM, per germline. The J segment lost 2 bases and the V segment lost 6 bases, leaving 3 bases of the junction unmatched. CDR3 in amino acids: CASRTTSGRAYEQYF. The CDR3 nucleotides read TGTGCCAGCAGAACGACTAGCGGGAGGGCCTACGAGCAGTACTTC.

CDR3 region: CASSIVQGAYEQFF. The CDR3 DNA reads as TGTGCCAGTAGTATAGTCCAGGGGGCCTATGAGCAGTTCTTC. The chain recombines TRBV19 with TRBJ2-1; 8 nucleotides align to TRBD1. J gave up 8 bases and V 1 base, and 4 bases lay outside the gene matches. This CDR3 comprises 14 residues. Germline CDR1 reads LNHDA; CDR2 reads SQIVND (reference sequence).

This clone was seen a handful of times. The J gene is TRBJ2-1, the V gene TRBV28; 7 bases line up with TRBD1. Germline V lookup: CDR1 MDHEN, CDR2 SYDVKM. This CDR3 comprises 13 residues. J lost 9 bases, V lost 6 bases, and 8 bases had no gene match. The CDR3 DNA reads as TGTGCCAGCAGGACGACAGGGATGGGTGAGCAGTTCTTC. Encoded protein: CASRTTGMGEQFF.

This clone has just a few counts. V usage is TRBV2 and J usage is TRBJ1-1, with D unresolved. This CDR3 region has 12 residues. From germline, CDR1 is SNHLY and CDR2 FYNNEI. V was pared by 8 bases and J by 3 bases, with 10 bases between. CDR3 region: CASAKGDTEAFF. In DNA form, the CDR3 reads TGTGCCAGCGCCAAGGGAGACACTGAAGCTTTCTTT.

The table lists this clone with a few counts. The chain combines TRBV11-3 with TRBJ2-1; the D is unclear. Germline CDR1 and CDR2: SGHNT and YENEEA. Trimming took 5 bases from V and 7 from J, leaving 9 bases between them. The CDR3 loop spans 12 amino acids. The CDR3, as DNA: TGTGCCAGCAGCCCAGGCACGAATGAGCAGTTCTTC. It specifies CASSPGTNEQFF. Combining the CDR3 with reference TRBV11-3 and TRBJ2-1 gives the whole variable domain EAGVVQSPRYKIIEKKQPVAFWCNPISGHNTLYWYLQNLGQGPELLIRYENEEAVDDSQLPKDRFSAERLKGVDSTLKIQPAELGDSAVYLCASSPGTNEQFFGPGTRLTVL.

This clone was counted only a few times. Other nucleotide sequences in the sample specify the same CDR3. The chain combines TRBV25-1 with TRBJ1-2; D is ambiguous. V was shortened by 6 bases and J by 2 bases, with 7 bases between the two germline ends. CDR1 is MGHDK, CDR2 SYGVNS, per germline. The CDR3 extends over 12 amino acids. Here the CDR3 DNA reads TGTGCCAGCAGGGGCGGGAACTATGGCTACACCTTC. This gives the protein CASRGGNYGYTF.

The chain joins TRBV14 to TRBJ1-2, with unresolved D. Trimming took 5 bases from V and 4 from J, leaving 8 bases between them. Germline loops: CDR1 SGHDN, CDR2 FVKESK. The CDR3 is made up of 12 amino acids. CDR3 nucleotide sequence: TGTGCCAGCAGCTGGGCAGGCTATGGCTACACCTTC. This translates into CASSWAGYGYTF.

The chain recombines TRBV7-2 with TRBJ1-2, with D possibly being TRBD1 (5 bases). With 6 bases removed from V and 5 bases from J, the gap between germline ends came to 19 bases. Looked up from germline, CDR1 is SGHTA and CDR2 is FQGNSA. This CDR3 is 15 amino acids long. The CDR3 sequence is CASRAYPGGEYGYTF. The CDR3 region has the DNA TGTGCCAGCAGAGCTTACCCGGGGGGGGAATATGGCTACACCTTC.

The gene calls are TRBV4-2 and TRBJ1-1; TRBD1 is a possible D gene (6 bases). Trimming removed 8 bases at V and 1 base at J, with 8 bases between. Germline-derived CDR1 and CDR2 are LGHNA and YNFKEQ. CDR3 length: 12 residues. CDR3 in DNA: TGTGCCAGCTCGACAGGGAACACTGAAGCTTTCTTT. Its protein is CASSTGNTEAFF.

Comment on this clone: Other DNA sequences of this sample code for an identical CDR3. The J gene is TRBJ2-3, the V gene TRBV5-4, with D perhaps TRBD2 (6 bases). CDR3 size: 13 residues. Germline assignment: CDR1 SGHNT and CDR2 YYREEE (reference sequence). V was cut by 0 bases and J by 4 bases, with 6 bases left in between. Written as DNA, the CDR3 is TGTGCCAGCAGCTTGGCGGGAGCAGATACGCAGTATTTT. This encodes CASSLAGADTQYF.

This clone occurred a few times. The gene calls are TRBV29-1 and TRBJ1-5; TRBD1 might be the D (5 bases). V was cut by 0 bases and J by 4 bases, with 7 bases left in between. CDR1 is SQVTM and CDR2 is ANQGSEA in the germline V gene. The CDR3 totals 13 residues. The CDR3 nucleotides are TGCAGCGTTGAAGAACAGGCGAATCAGCCCCAGCATTTT. The encoded protein is CSVEEQANQPQHF.

V usage is TRBV15 and J usage is TRBJ2-5; D may be TRBD2 (5 bases). In germline, CDR1 is LNHNV, CDR2 YYDKDF (reference sequence). Trimming removed 7 bases at V and 4 bases at J, with 16 bases between. The CDR3 spans 14 residues. The CDR3 protein is CATKDKGAGETQYF. The CDR3 bases are TGTGCCACCAAGGATAAGGGAGCCGGAGAGACCCAGTACTTC. Using reference TRBV15 and TRBJ2-5 for the parts outside the CDR3, the full variable domain is DAMVIQNPRYQVTQFGKPVTLSCSQTLNHNVMYWYQQKSSQAPKLLFHYYDKDFNNEADTPDNFQSRRPNTSFCFLDIRSPGLGDTAMYLCATKDKGAGETQYFGPGTRLLVL.

This clone has just a few counts. This chain joins TRBV6-1 and TRBJ1-1; 7 nucleotides line up with TRBD1. Trimming at V came to 6 bases and at J to 0 bases, leaving 4 bases not matched to a gene. Germline V gene data show CDR1 as MNHNS and CDR2 as SASEGT. The CDR3 spans 14 residues. CDR3 region: CASRRQGMNTEAFF. For the CDR3, the DNA is TGTGCCAGCAGAAGACAGGGCATGAACACTGAAGCTTTCTTT.

This chain connects TRBV29-1 to TRBJ2-1, with 11 bases identical to TRBD2. V shed 5 bases and J 1 base; nucleotides not matched to a gene: 7. Per germline, CDR1 SQVTM and CDR2 ANQGSEA. The CDR3 covers 16 residues. CDR3 DNA: TGCAGCGTTCCTAGCGGGAGGACCCTTTCCTACAATGAGCAGTTCTTC. This translates into CSVPSGRTLSYNEQFF.

The chain is built from TRBV29-1 and TRBJ2-1; TRBD2 aligns across 8 bases. The J segment lost 1 base and the V segment lost 6 bases, leaving 5 bases of the junction unmatched. From germline, CDR1 is SQVTM and CDR2 ANQGSEA. This CDR3 comprises 14 residues. The CDR3 reads CSVPGGGSYNEQFF. The CDR3 DNA is TGCAGCGTCCCCGGGGGGGGATCCTACAATGAGCAGTTCTTC.

The rearrangement uses TRBV29-1 and TRBJ1-1; D gene uncertain. Per germline, CDR1 SQVTM and CDR2 ANQGSEA. Trimming cost V 0 bases and J 6 bases, with 23 bases left between them. The CDR3 extends over 17 amino acids. The CDR3 protein is CSVEDPTSINSRPEAFF. The CDR3 DNA is TGCAGCGTTGAAGATCCGACATCAATAAACTCCAGACCTGAAGCTTTCTTT.

The chain joins TRBV7-9 to TRBJ2-7, with 8 bases fitting TRBD2. The J segment lost 1 base and the V segment lost 0 bases, leaving 2 bases of the junction unmatched. The germline V gene has CDR1 SEHNR and CDR2 FQNEAQ (reference sequence). The CDR3 contains 15 residues. The CDR3 nucleotides are TGTGCCAGCAGCTTAGCTAGCGGGACGTCCTACGAGCAGTACTTC. Its protein is CASSLASGTSYEQYF.

The table lists this clone with a few counts. CDR3: CASSDGQGFGPQHF. In DNA, the CDR3 is TGTGCCAGCAGTGACGGACAGGGATTCGGCCCCCAGCATTTT. V and J are TRBV6-1 and TRBJ1-5; TRBD1 agrees at 8 bases. This CDR3 spans 14 amino acids. The germline gives CDR1 MNHNS, CDR2 SASEGT. V lost 3 bases and J lost 10; bases outside the gene matches: 8.

This clone occurred a few times. The same CDR3 arises from other DNA sequences in this sample as well. This chain links TRBV18 with TRBJ2-7; 9 bases map to TRBD2. V lost 3 bases, J lost 1 base, and 1 base stayed unmatched. Germline CDR1 is KGHSH and CDR2 is LQKENI. This CDR3 is built from 14 residues. The CDR3: CASSPTSGSYEQYF. As DNA, the CDR3 is TGTGCCAGCTCACCGACTAGCGGTTCCTACGAGCAGTACTTC.

This clone appeared a few times. The chain employs TRBV2 and TRBJ2-3; possibly TRBD2 for D (6 bases). The CDR3 is made up of 15 amino acids. Germline CDR1 SNHLY, CDR2 FYNNEI. V dropped 3 bases and J dropped 5 bases, with 15 bases sitting between them. The CDR3 DNA follows: TGTGCCAGCAGTGAGTCCAGCGGGCGTGTAGATACGCAGTATTTT. Its translation: CASSESSGRVDTQYF.

J is TRBJ1-4 and V is TRBV30, with 7 bases matching TRBD1. The CDR3 covers 15 residues. Germline V gene lookup returns CDR1 GTSNPN and CDR2 SVGIG (reference sequence). V shed 1 base and J 8 bases; nucleotides not matched to a gene: 10. The CDR3 coding sequence is TGTGCCTGGAGTGAGGGGACAGTGGGGGAGGAAAAACTGTTTTTT. Protein: CAWSEGTVGEEKLFF.

This clone was detected a few times. The chain recombines TRBV6-5 with TRBJ2-2, with 7 bases aligning to TRBD1. The junction had 4 bases not matched to a gene; V was cut back by 2 bases and J by 1 base. The CDR3 extends over 16 amino acids. Germline CDR1 reads MNHEY; CDR2 reads SVGAGI. The CDR3 is CASSYSRDRNTGELFF. The CDR3 DNA follows: TGTGCCAGCAGTTACAGCCGGGACAGGAACACCGGGGAGCTGTTTTTT.

Only a few counts were recorded for this clone. The chain couples TRBV18 to TRBJ1-5, with a possible D match to TRBD1 (6 bases). The CDR3 contains 16 residues. Trimming removed 2 bases from V and 5 bases from J, with 16 bases in between. CDR1 is KGHSH, CDR2 LQKENI, per germline. CDR3 amino acids: CASSPGTGRTDQPQHF. The CDR3 bases are TGTGCCAGCTCACCAGGAACAGGGCGAACAGATCAGCCCCAGCATTTT.